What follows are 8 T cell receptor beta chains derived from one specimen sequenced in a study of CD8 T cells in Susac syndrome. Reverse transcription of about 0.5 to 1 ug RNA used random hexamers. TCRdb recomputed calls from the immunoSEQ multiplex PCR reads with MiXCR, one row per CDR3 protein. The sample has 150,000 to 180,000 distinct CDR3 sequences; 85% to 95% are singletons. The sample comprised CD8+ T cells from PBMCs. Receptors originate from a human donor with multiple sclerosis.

CDR3 nucleotide sequence: TGTGCCAGCCGCAGGAACACTGAAGCTTTCTTT. Translated: CASRRNTEAFF. The chain recombines TRBV27 with TRBJ1-1, with no clear D. Germline CDR1 MNHEY, CDR2 SMNVEV (reference sequence). The CDR3 runs 11 residues. Trimming removed 8 bases from V and 1 base from J, with 5 bases in between.

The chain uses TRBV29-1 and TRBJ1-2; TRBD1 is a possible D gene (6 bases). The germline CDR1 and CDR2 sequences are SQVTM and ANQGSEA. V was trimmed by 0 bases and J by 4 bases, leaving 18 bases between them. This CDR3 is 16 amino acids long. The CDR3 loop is CSVEDRVLGAVYGYTF. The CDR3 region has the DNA TGCAGCGTTGAAGATCGGGTTTTGGGGGCAGTCTATGGCTACACCTTC. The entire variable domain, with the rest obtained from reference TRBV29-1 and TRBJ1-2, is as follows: SAVISQKPSRDICQRGTSLTIQCQVDSQVTMMFWYRQQPGQSLTLIATANQGSEATYESGFVIDKFPISRPNLTFSTLTVSNMSPEDSSIYLCSVEDRVLGAVYGYTFGSGTRLTVV.

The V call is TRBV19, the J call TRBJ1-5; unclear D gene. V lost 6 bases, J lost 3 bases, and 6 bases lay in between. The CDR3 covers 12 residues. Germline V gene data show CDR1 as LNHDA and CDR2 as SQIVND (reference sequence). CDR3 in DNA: TGTGCCAGTAGAGAAGACAATCAGCCCCAGCATTTT. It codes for CASREDNQPQHF. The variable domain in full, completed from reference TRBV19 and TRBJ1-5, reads DGGITQSPKYLFRKEGQNVTLSCEQNLNHDAMYWYRQDPGQGLRLIYYSQIVNDFQKGDIAEGYSVSREKKESFPLTVTSAQKNPTAFYLCASREDNQPQHFGDGTRLSIL.

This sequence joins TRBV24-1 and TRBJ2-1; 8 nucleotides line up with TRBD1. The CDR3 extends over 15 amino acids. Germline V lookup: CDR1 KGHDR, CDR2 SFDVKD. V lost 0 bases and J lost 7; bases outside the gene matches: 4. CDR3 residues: CATSDLSRGRNEQFF. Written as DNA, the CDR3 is TGTGCCACCAGTGATTTGAGCAGGGGGCGGAATGAGCAGTTCTTC.

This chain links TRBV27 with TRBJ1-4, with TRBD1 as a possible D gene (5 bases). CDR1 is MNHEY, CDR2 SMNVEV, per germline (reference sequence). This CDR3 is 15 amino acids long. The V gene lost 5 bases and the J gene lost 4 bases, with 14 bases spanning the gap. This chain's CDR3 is CASSPRGSGNEKLFF. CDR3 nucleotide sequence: TGTGCCAGCAGTCCTCGGGGGAGCGGTAATGAAAAACTGTTTTTT. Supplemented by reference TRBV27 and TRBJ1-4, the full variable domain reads EAQVTQNPRYLITVTGKKLTVTCSQNMNHEYMSWYRQDPGLGLRQIYYSMNVEVTDKGDVPEGYKVSRKEKRNFPLILESPSPNQTSLYFCASSPRGSGNEKLFFGSGTQLSVL.

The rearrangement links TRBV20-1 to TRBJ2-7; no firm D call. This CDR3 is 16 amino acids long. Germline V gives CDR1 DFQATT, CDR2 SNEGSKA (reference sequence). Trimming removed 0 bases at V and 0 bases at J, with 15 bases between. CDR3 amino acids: CSARDGKSQSSYEQYF. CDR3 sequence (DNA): TGCAGTGCTAGAGATGGAAAGTCCCAAAGCTCCTACGAGCAGTACTTC.

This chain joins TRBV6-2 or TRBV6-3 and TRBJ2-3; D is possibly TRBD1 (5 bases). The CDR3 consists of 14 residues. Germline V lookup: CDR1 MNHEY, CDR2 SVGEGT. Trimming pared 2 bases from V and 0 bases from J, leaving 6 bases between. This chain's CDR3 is CASSYQGSTDTQYF. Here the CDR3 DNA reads TGTGCCAGCAGTTACCAGGGTAGCACAGATACGCAGTATTTT.

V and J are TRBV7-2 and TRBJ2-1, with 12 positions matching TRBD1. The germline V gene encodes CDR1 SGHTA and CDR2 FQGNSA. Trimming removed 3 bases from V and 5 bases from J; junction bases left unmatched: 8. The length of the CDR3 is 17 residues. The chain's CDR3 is CASSFGTGGSRDNEQFF. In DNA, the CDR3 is TGTGCCAGCAGCTTTGGGACAGGGGGCTCTCGTGACAATGAGCAGTTCTTC.